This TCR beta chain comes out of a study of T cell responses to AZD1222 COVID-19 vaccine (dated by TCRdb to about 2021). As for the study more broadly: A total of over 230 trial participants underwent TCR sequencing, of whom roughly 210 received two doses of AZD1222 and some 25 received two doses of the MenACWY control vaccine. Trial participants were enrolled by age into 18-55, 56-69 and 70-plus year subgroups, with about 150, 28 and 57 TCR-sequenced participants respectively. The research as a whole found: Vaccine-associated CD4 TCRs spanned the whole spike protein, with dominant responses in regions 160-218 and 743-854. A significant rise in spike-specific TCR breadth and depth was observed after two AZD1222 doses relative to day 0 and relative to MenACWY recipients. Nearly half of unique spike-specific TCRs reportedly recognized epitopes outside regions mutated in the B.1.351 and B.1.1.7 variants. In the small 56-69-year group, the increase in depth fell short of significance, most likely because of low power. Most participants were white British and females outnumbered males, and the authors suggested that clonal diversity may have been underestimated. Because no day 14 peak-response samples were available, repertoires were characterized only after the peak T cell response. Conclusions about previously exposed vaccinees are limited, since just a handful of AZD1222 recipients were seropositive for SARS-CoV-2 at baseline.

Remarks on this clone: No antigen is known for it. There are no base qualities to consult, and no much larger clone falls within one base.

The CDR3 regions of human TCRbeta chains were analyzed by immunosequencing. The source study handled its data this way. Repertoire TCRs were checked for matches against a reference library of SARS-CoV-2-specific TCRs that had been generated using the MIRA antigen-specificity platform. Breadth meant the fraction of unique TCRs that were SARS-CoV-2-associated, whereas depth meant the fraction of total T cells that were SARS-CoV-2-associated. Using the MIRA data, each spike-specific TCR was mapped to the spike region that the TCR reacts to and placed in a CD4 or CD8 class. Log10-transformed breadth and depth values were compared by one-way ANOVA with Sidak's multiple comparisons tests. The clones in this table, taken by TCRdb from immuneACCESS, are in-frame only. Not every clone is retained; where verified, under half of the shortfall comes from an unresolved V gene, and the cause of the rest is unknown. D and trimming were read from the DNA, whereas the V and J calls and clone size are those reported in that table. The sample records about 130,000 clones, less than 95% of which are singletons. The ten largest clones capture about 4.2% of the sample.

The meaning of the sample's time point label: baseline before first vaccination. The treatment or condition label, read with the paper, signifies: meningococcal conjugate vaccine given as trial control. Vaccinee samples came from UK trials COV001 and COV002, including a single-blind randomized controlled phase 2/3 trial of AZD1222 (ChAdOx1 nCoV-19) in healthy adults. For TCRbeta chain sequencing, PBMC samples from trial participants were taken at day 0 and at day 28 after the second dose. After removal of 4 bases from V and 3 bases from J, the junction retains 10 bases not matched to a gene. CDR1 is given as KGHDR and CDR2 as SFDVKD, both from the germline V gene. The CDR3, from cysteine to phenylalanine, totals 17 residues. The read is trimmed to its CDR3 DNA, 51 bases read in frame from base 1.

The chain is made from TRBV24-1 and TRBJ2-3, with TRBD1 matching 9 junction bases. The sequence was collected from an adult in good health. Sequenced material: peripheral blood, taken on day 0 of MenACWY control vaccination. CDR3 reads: CATSDPPPGQGTDTQYF. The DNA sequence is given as TGTGCCACCAGTGACCCGCCTCCGGGACAGGGAACAGATACGCAGTATTTT.